This T cell receptor (beta chain) was identified in a study of response to subunit inactivated influenza vaccine. Whole-study results and caveats: After each seasonal influenza vaccination, few new T cells are recruited, the authors suggested.

Only a few counts were recorded for this clonotype. Its target is unknown. TCRdb itself ran the RT-PCR reads through MiXCR, one entry per CDR3 protein. This table has 600,000 to 700,000 distinct CDR3 sequences, approximately 14% appearing once. In germline, CDR1 is LGHNA, CDR2 YSLEER. This CDR3 contains 13 residues. Trimming removed 0 bases from V and 6 bases from J; junction bases left unmatched: 0. This clonotype was obtained from a man aged 45 to 65 who received an inactivated influenza vaccine. V gene TRBV4-3 combines with J gene TRBJ1-1; TRBD1 matches 8 bases. This specimen consisted of PBMCs from blood, obtained approximately 15 days before vaccination. This CDR3 is CASSQEQGAEAFF. CDR3 DNA: TGCGCCAGCAGCCAAGAACAGGGGGCTGAAGCTTTCTTT.